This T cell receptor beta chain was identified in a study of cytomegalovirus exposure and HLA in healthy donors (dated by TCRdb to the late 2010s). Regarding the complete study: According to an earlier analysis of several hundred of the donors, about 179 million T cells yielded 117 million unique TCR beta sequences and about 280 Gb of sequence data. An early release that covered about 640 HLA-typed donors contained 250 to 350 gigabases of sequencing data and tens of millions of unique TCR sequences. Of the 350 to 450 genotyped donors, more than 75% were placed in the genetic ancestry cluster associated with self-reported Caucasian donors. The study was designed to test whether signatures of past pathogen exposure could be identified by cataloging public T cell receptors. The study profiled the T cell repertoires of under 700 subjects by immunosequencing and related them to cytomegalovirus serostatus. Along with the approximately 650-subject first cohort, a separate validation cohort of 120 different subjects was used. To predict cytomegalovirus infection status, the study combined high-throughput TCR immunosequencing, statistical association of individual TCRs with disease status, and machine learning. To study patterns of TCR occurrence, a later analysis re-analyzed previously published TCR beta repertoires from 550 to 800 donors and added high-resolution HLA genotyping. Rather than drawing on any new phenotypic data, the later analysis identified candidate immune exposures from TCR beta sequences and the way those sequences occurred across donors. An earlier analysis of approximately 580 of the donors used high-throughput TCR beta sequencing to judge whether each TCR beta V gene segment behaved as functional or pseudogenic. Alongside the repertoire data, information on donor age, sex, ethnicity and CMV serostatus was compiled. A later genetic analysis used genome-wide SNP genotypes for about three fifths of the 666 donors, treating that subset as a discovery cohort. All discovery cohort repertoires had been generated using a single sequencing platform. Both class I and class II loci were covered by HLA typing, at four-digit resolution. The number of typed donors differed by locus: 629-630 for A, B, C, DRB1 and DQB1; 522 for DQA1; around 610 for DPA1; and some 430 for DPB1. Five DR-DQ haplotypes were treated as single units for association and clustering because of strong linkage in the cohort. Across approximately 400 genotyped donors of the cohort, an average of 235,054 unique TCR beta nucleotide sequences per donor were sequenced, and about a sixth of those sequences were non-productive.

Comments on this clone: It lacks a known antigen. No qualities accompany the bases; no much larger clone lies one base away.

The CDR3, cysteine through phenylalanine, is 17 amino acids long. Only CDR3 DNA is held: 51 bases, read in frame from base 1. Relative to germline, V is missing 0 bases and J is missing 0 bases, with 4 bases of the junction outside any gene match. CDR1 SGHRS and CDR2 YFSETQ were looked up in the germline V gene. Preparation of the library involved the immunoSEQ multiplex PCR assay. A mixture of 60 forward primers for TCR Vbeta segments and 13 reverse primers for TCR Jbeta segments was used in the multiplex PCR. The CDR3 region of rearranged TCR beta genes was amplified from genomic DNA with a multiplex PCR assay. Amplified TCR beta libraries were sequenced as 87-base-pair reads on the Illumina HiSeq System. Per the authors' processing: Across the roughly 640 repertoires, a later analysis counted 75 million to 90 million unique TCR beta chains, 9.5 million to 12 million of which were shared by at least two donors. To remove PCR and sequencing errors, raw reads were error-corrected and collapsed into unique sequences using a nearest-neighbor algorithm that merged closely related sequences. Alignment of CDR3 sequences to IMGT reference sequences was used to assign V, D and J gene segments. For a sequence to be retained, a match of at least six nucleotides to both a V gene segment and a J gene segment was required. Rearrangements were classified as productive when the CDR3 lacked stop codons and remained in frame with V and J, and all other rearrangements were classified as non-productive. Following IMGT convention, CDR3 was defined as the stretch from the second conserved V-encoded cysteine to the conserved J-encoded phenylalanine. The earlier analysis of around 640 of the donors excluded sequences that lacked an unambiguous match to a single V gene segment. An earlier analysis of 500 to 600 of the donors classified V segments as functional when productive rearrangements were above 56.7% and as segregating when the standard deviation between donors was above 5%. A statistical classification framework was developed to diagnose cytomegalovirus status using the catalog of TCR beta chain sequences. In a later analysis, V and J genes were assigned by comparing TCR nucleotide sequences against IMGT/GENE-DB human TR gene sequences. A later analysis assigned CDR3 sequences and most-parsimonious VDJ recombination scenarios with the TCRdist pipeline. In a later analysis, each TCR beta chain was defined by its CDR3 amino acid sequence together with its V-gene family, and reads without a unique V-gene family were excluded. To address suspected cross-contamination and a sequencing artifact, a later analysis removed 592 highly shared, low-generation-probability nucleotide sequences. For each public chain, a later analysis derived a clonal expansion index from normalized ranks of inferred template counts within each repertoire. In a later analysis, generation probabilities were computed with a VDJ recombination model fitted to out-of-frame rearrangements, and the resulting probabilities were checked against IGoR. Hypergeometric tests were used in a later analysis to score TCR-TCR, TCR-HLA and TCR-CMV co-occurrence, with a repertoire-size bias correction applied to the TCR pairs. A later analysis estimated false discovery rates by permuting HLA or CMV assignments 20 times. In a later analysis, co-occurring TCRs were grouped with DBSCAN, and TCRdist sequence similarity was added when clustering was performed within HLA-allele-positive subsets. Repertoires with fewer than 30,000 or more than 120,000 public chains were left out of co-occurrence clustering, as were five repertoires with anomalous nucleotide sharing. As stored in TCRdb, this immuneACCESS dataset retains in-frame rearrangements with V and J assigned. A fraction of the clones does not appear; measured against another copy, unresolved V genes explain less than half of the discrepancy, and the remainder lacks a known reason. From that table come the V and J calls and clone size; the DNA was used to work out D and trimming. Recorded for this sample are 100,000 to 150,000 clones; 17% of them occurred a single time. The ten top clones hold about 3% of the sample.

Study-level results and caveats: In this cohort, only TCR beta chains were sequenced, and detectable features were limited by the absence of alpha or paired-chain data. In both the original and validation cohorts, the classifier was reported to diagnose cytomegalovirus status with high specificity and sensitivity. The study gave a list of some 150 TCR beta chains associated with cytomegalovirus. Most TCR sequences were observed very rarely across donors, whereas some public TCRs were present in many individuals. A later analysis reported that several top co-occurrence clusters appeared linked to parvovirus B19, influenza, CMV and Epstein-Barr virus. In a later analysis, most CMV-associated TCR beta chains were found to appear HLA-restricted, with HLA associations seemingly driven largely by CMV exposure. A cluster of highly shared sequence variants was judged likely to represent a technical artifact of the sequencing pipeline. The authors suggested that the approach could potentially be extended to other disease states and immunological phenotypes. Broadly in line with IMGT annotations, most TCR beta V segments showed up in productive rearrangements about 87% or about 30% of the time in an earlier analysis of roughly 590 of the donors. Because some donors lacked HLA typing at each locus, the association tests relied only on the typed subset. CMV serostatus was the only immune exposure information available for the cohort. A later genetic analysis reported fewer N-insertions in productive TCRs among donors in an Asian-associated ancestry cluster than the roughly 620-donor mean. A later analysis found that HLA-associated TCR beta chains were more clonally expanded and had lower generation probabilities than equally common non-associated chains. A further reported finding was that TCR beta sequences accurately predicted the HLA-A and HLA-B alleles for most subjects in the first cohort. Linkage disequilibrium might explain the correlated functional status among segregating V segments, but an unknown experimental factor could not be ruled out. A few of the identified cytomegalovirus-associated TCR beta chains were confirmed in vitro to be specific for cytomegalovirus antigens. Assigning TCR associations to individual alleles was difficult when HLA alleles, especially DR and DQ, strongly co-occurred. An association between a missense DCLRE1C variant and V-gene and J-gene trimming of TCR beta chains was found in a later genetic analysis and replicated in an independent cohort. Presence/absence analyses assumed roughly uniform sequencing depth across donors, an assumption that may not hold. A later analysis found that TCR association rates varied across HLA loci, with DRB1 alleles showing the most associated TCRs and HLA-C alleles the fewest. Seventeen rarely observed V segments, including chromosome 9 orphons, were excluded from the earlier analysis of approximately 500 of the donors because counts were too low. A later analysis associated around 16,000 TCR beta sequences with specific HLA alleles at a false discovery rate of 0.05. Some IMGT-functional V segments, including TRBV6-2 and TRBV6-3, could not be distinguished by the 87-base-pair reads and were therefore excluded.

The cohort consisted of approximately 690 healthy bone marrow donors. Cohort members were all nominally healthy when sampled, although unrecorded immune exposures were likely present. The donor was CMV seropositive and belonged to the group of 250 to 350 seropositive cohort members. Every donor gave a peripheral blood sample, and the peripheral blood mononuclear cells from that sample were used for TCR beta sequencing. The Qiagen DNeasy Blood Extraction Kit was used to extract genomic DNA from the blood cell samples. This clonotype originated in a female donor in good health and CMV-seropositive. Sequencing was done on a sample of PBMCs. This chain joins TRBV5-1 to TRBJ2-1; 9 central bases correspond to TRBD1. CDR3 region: CASSLVGTGSSYNEQFF. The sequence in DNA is TGCGCCAGCAGCTTGGTCGGGACAGGGAGCTCCTACAATGAGCAGTTCTTC.